These 14 T cell receptor beta chains originate from one sample sequenced in a study of blood T cell repertoires in COVID-19. Clones were sequenced by immunoSEQ multiplex PCR, and TCRdb holds only the in-frame ones, with some missing. The sample contains 350,000 to 450,000 clones, 70% to 90% of which appear only once. The sequenced material came from PBMCs or T cells enriched from blood (not recorded which). The receptor source for this set is a woman younger than 35 who had been exposed to COVID-19.

The sample holds one count of this clone. The gene calls are TRBV5-7 and TRBJ2-7, with D perhaps matching TRBD2 (6 bases). TRBV5-7 is designated an ORF whose function remains uncertain. This CDR3 contains 16 residues. Deletions cut 0 bases from V and 4 bases from J, with 17 bases between. Written as DNA, the CDR3 is TGTGCCAGCAGCTTGGCAAAGCCGGGACTCTTTTACGAGCAGTACTTC. Translating it yields CASSLAKPGLFYEQYF.

This chain connects TRBV5-6 to TRBJ2-1, with no clear D. Germline values: CDR1 SGHDT, CDR2 YYEEEE. This CDR3 comprises 13 residues. Trimming removed 4 bases from V and 9 bases from J, with 14 bases in between. The DNA of the CDR3 is TGTGCCAGCAGCCAAGTTGTTCCCGGTGAGCAGTTCTTC. Protein: CASSQVVPGEQFF. Combining the CDR3 with reference TRBV5-6 and TRBJ2-1 gives the whole variable domain DAGVTQSPTHLIKTRGQQVTLRCSPKSGHDTVSWYQQALGQGPQFIFQYYEEEERQRGNFPDRFSGHQFPNYSSELNVNALLLGDSALYLCASSQVVPGEQFFGPGTRLTVL.

The rearrangement uses TRBV19 and TRBJ2-3; weak D call: TRBD2 (5 bases). The germline V gene encodes CDR1 LNHDA and CDR2 SQIVND (reference sequence). V was cut by 3 bases and J by 3 bases, with 10 bases left in between. The CDR3 contains 14 residues. For the CDR3, the DNA is TGTGCCAGTAGTATGGTGGGGAGTACAGATACGCAGTATTTT. Protein: CASSMVGSTDTQYF.

The chain is built from TRBV12-3 or TRBV12-4 and TRBJ1-1, with 8 bases identical to TRBD1. The CDR3 is 11 residues long. The ends lost 5 bases at V and 9 bases at J; junction bases unmatched: 2. The CDR3: CASSARGQAFF. CDR3 in DNA: TGTGCCAGCAGTGCCAGGGGGCAAGCTTTCTTT.

V usage is TRBV29-1 and J usage is TRBJ2-5; D not certain. Trimming shortened V by 3 bases and J by 7 bases, and 15 bases separated the two germline ends. The CDR3 spans 13 residues. CDR1 is SQVTM, CDR2 ANQGSEA, per germline. The CDR3 sequence: CSVEATERGTQYF. The CDR3 nucleotides read TGCAGCGTTGAGGCCACCGAAAGAGGGACCCAGTACTTC.

The rearrangement links TRBV27 to TRBJ1-5, with D maybe TRBD1 (6 bases). Per germline, CDR1 MNHEY and CDR2 SMNVEV (reference sequence). The CDR3 has 15 amino acids. V lost 4 bases and J lost 2, with 12 bases in between. The CDR3 sequence is CASSSGGGGNQPQHF. The CDR3, as DNA: TGTGCCAGCAGTTCGGGAGGGGGAGGCAATCAGCCCCAGCATTTT.

The chain links TRBV28 to TRBJ1-2; D is unclear. This CDR3 is 14 amino acids long. CDR1 is MDHEN and CDR2 is SYDVKM in the germline V gene. Trimming stripped 4 bases from V and 0 bases from J, with 9 bases between. The CDR3 sequence is CASSSPGTNYGYTF. The CDR3, as DNA: TGTGCCAGCAGTTCCCCAGGTACTAACTATGGCTACACCTTC.

The V and J genes are TRBV5-1 and TRBJ2-1, with D hard to call. From germline, CDR1 is SGHRS and CDR2 YFSETQ. V was trimmed by 0 bases and J by 3 bases, leaving 4 bases between them. This CDR3 has 13 amino acids. The CDR3 region is CASSLASYNEQFF. The CDR3 coding sequence is TGCGCCAGCAGCTTGGCCAGCTACAATGAGCAGTTCTTC.

This sequence joins TRBV19 and TRBJ1-1; 10 bases are shared with TRBD1. The germline gives CDR1 LNHDA, CDR2 SQIVND (reference sequence). J was trimmed by 0 bases and V by 6 bases; bases with no gene match: 7. The CDR3 length is 16 residues. The CDR3 coding sequence is TGTGCCAGTAGCCAGGGGACAGGGGATTTGAACACTGAAGCTTTCTTT. This sequence encodes CASSQGTGDLNTEAFF.

J is TRBJ2-2 and V is TRBV21-1; no check of the table's D call, TRBD1, against the DNA was made. TRBV21-1 is shown as a pseudogene. This CDR3 has 20 residues. CDR3 in DNA: TGTGCCAGCAGCAAAGCGCAAGTGACAGGGGGCTTCGGAAGGACCGGGGAGCTGTTTTTT. This encodes CASSKAQVTGGFGRTGELFF.

This rearrangement joins TRBV4-2 to TRBJ2-7; D possibly corresponds to TRBD2 (6 bases). V was shortened by 1 base and J by 0 bases, with 13 bases between the two germline ends. The CDR3 runs 16 residues. Germline CDR1 and CDR2: LGHNA and YNFKEQ. CDR3 nucleotide sequence: TGTGCCAGCAGCCAAGCCTCATTAGCGGACTCCTACGAGCAGTACTTC. Encoded protein: CASSQASLADSYEQYF.

The sample holds a few counts of this clone. The rearrangement uses TRBV7-2 and TRBJ2-2, with D hard to call. CDR3 length: 16 residues. Germline V gene sequence: CDR1 SGHTA, CDR2 FQGNSA. V lost 9 bases and J 4 bases, leaving 21 bases between the germline ends. The CDR3 loop is CASEPGRQVTTGELFF. CDR3 bases: TGTGCCAGTGAACCCGGTCGGCAGGTGACCACCGGGGAGCTGTTTTTT.

This clone showed up many times. This chain uses TRBV5-1 with TRBJ1-3; D remains ambiguous. The CDR3 totals 18 residues. Trimming cost V 0 bases and J 0 bases, with 16 bases left between them. CDR1 SGHRS and CDR2 YFSETQ come from the germline V gene. The CDR3 region has the DNA TGCGCCAGCAGCTTGGCCACTTTCGGTCTTACCTCTGGAAACACCATATATTTT. This gives the protein CASSLATFGLTSGNTIYF. Based on the CDR3 plus reference TRBV5-1 and TRBJ1-3, the full variable domain is KAGVTQTPRYLIKTRGQQVTLSCSPISGHRSVSWYQQTPGQGLQFLFEYFSETQRNKGNFPGRFSGRQFSNSRSEMNVSTLELGDSALYLCASSLATFGLTSGNTIYFGEGSWLTVV.

Notes on this clone: An end of the junction does not agree with germline; a read error may underlie this. The rearrangement uses TRBV28 and TRBJ1-4, with D possibly TRBD1 on 6 matching bases. The CDR3 covers 13 residues. CDR1 is MDHEN and CDR2 is SYDVKM in the germline V gene. The chain's CDR3 is CASSLLPDSKASF. As DNA, the CDR3 is TGTGCCAGCAGTTTATTGCCGGACAGTAAGGCATCTTTT.